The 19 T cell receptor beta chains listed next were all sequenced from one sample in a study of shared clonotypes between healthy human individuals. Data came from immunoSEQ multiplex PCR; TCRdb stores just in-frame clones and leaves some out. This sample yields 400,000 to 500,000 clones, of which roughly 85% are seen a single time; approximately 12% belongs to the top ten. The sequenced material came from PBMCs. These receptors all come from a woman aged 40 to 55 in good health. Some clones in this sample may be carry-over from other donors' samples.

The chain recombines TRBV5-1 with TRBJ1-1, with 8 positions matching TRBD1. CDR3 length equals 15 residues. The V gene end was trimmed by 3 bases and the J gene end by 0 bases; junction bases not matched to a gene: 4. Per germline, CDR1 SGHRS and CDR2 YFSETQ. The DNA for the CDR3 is TGCGCCAGCAGCTCCGACAGGGGAATGAACACTGAAGCTTTCTTT. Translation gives CASSSDRGMNTEAFF.

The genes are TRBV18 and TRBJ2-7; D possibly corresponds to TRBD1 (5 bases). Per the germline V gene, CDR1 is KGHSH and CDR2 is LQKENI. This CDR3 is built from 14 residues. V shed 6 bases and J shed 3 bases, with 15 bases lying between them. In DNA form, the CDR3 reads TGTGCCAGCTCCTCCTTGGACAACTTCTACGAGCAGTACTTC. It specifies CASSSLDNFYEQYF.

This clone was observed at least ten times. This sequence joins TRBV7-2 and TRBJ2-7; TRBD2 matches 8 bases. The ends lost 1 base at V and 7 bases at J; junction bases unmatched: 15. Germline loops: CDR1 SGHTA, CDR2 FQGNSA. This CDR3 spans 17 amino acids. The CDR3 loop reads CASSLVATGGGQGEQYF. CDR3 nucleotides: TGTGCCAGCAGCTTAGTGGCTACGGGCGGGGGGCAAGGGGAGCAGTACTTC.

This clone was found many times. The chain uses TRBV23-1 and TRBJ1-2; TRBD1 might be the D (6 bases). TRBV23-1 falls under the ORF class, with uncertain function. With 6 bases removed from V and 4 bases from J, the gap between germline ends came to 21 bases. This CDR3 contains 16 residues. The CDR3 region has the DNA TGCGCCAGCAGACTGGGTTTTGATGGGGGCGGCTATGGCTACACCTTC. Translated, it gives CASRLGFDGGGYGYTF.

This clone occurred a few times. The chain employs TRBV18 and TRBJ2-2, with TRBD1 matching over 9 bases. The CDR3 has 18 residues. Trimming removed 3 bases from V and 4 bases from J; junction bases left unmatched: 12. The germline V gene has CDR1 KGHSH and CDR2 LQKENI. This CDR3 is CASSPQSYRGQGTGELFF. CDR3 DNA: TGTGCCAGCTCACCCCAAAGTTACAGGGGGCAAGGCACCGGGGAGCTGTTTTTT.

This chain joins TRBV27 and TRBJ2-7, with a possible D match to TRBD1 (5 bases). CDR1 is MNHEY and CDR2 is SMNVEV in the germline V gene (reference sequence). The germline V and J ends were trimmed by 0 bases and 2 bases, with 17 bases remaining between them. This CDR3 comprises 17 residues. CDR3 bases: TGTGCCAGCAGTTTATCTAACGACAGAATACTCCCCTACGAGCAGTACTTC. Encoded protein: CASSLSNDRILPYEQYF.

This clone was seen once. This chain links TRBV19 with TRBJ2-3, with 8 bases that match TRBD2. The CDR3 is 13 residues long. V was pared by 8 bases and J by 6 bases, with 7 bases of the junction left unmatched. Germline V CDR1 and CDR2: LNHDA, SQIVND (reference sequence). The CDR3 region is CASSSGSWDTQYF. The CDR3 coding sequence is TGTGCCAGTTCCAGCGGGAGTTGGGATACGCAGTATTTT.

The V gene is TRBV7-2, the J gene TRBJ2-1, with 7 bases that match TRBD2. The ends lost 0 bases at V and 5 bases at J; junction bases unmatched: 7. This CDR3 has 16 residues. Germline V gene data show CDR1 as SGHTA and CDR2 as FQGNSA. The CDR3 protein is CASSLAGRETHNEQFF. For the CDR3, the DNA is TGTGCCAGCAGCTTAGCGGGGCGGGAGACCCACAATGAGCAGTTCTTC.

CDR3 sequence (DNA): TGCGCCAGCAGTGAGGGGACTAGCGGGATGAAGAATGAGCAGTTCTTC. Amino acid sequence: CASSEGTSGMKNEQFF. V gene TRBV10-2 combines with J gene TRBJ2-1, with 13 bases matching TRBD2. V was pared by 2 bases and J by 7 bases, with 5 bases of the junction left unmatched. This CDR3 contains 16 residues. Germline values: CDR1 WSHSY, CDR2 SAAADI.

The CDR3 bases are TGTGCCGCGGCTGGGGGAGAGGGCACTGAAGCTTTCTTT. Amino acid sequence: CAAAGGEGTEAFF. This sequence joins TRBV6-1 and TRBJ1-1, with a tentative D call TRBD1 (5 bases). The CDR3 spans 13 residues. V lost 11 bases to trimming and J lost 4 bases, with 17 bases between them. Per germline, CDR1 MNHNS and CDR2 SASEGT.

The CDR3 bases are TGTGCCAGCAGCTTAAGGGCTAGCAGTTACGAGCAGTACTTC. This sequence encodes CASSLRASSYEQYF. The chain employs TRBV7-9 and TRBJ2-7; D might be TRBD2 (5 bases). The V gene lost 2 bases and the J gene lost 4 bases, with 12 bases spanning the gap. Looked up from germline, CDR1 is SEHNR and CDR2 is FQNEAQ (reference sequence). This CDR3 contains 14 residues.

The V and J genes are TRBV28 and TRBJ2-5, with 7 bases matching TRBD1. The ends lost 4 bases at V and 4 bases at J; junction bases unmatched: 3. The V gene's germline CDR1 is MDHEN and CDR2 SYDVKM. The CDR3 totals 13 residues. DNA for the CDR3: TGTGCCAGCAGTTCCGGGACAGCAGAGACCCAGTACTTC. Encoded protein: CASSSGTAETQYF.

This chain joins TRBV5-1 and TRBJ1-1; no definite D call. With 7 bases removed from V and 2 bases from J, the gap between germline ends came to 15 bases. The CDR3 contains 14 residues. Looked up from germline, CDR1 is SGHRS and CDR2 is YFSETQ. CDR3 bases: TGCGCCAGCGGCCAGGCCAGCCATAACACTGAAGCTTTCTTT. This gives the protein CASGQASHNTEAFF.

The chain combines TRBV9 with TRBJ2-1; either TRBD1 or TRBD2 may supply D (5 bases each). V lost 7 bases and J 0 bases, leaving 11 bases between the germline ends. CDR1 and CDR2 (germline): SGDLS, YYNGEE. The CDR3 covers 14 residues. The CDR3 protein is CASRKGSSYNEQFF. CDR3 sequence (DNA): TGTGCCAGCCGGAAGGGGAGCTCCTACAATGAGCAGTTCTTC. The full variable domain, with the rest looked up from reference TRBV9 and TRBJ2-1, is DSGVTQTPKHLITATGQRVTLRCSPRSGDLSVYWYQQSLDQGLQFLIQYYNGEERAKGNILERFSAQQFPDLHSELNLSSLELGDSALYFCASRKGSSYNEQFFGPGTRLTVL.

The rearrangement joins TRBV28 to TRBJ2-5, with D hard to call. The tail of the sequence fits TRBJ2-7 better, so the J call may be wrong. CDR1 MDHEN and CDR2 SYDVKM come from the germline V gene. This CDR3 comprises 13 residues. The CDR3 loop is CASSLSASYEQYF. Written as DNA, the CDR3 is TGTGCCAGCAGTTTAAGCGCCAGCTACGAGCAGTACTTC.

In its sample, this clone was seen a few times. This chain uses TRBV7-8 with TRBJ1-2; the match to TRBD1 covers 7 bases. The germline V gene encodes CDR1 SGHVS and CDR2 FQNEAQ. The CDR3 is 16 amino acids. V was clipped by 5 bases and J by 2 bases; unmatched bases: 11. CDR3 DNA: TGTGCCAGCAGCCCAATGGGACAGCAGAAAAACTATGGCTACACCTTC. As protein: CASSPMGQQKNYGYTF.

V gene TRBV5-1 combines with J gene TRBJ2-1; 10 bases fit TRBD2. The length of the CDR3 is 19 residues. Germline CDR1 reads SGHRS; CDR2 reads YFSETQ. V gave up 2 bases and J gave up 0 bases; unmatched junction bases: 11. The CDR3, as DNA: TGCGCCAGCAGCTTAATACCGGGACTAGCGTCAAGCTCCTACAATGAGCAGTTCTTC. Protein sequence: CASSLIPGLASSSYNEQFF.

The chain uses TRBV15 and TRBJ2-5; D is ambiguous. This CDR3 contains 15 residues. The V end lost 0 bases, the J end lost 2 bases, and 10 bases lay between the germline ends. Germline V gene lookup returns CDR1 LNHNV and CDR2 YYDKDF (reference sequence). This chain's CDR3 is CATSRDSQVQETQYF. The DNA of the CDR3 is TGTGCCACCAGCAGAGATTCCCAGGTGCAAGAGACCCAGTACTTC.

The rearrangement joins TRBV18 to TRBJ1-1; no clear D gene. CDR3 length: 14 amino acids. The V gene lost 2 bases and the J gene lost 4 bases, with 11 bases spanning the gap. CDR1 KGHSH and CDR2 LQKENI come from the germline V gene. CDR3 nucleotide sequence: TGTGCCAGCTCACCAGCCCGTGATGTCACTGAAGCTTTCTTT. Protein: CASSPARDVTEAFF.